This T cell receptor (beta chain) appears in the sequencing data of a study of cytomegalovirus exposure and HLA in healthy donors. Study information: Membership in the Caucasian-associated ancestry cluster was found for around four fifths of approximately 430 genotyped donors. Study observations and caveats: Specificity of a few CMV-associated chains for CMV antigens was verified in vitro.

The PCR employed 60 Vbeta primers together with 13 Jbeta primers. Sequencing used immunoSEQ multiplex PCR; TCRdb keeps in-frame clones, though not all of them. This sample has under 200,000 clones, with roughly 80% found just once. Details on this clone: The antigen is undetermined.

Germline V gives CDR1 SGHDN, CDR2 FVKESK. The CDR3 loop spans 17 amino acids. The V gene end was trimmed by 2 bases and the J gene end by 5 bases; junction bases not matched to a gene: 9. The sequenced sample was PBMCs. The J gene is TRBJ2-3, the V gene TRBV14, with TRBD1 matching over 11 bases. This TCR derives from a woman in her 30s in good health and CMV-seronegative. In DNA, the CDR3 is TGTGCCAGCAGCCAACTGGACAGGGGGCGCCCCGGAGATACGCAGTATTTT. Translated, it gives CASSQLDRGRPGDTQYF.